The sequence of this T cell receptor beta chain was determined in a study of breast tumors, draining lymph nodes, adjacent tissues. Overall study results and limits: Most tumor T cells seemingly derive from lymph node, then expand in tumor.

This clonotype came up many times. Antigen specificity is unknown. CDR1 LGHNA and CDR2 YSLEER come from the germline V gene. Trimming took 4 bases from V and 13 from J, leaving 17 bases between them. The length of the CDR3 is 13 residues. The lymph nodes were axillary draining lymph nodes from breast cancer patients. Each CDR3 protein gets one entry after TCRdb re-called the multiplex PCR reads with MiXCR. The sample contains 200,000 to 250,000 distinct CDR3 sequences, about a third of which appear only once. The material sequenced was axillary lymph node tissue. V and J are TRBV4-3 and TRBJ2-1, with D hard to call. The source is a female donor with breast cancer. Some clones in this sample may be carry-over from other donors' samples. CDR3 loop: CASSRERGLEQFF. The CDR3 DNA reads TGCGCCAGCAGCCGAGAAAGAGGCCTAGAACAGTTCTTC.